This T cell receptor (beta chain) was retrieved from a study of cytomegalovirus exposure and HLA in healthy donors. This clone has more than one count but fewer than ten. Germline assignment: CDR1 MDHEN and CDR2 SYDVKM. The trim removed 4 bases at V and 8 bases at J, leaving 5 bases unmatched. The CDR3 is 13 residues long. The PCR made use of 60 Vbeta and 13 Jbeta primers. This table comes from immunoSEQ multiplex PCR, and its TCRdb copy is limited to in-frame clones, with some not included. The table has around 160,000 clones, 75% seen once. Sequencing used PBMCs. The chain couples TRBV28 to TRBJ1-2, with TRBD1 matching 9 bases. This TCR came from a woman aged 40 to 50 in good health and CMV-seropositive. The CDR3: CASSSGQGLGYTF. CDR3 bases: TGTGCCAGCAGTTCCGGACAGGGGTTGGGCTACACCTTC.